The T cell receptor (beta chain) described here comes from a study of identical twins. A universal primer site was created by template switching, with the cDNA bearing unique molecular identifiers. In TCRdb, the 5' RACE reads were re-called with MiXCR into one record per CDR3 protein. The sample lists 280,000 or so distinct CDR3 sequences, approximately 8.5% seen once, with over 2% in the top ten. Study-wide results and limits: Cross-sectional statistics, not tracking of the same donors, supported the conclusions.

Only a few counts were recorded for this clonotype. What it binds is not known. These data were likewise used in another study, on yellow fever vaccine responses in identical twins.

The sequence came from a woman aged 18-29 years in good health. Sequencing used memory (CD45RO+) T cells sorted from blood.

The CDR3, as DNA: TGTGCCAGCAGCCAGATGAGGACGAACACCGGGGAGCTGTTTTTT. It encodes CASSQMRTNTGELFF. V is TRBV6-2 or TRBV6-3 and J is TRBJ2-2; D remains ambiguous. The CDR3 loop spans 15 amino acids. The V and J ends lost 6 bases and 0 bases respectively, with 11 bases between them. The germline gives CDR1 MNHEY, CDR2 SVGEGT.